This T cell receptor beta chain was captured by sequencing in a study of blood T cell repertoires in COVID-19 (dated by TCRdb to the early 2020s). Concerning the study at large: Samples covering the acute and convalescent phases of COVID-19 were provided by collaborators in the United States, Italy and Spain. The prospective study material was composed of cDNA or gDNA derived from T cells, B-cell-depleted T cells, or PBMCs. The samples were drawn from two sources: the first 160 participants of the ongoing ImmuneRACE study, and about 1,300 subjects contributed by 6 global collaborators. The repertoires were made available in a free public database intended to serve as a resource for research on the immune response to SARS-CoV-2. The sample metadata nearly always contained a de-identified subject ID, COVID-19 status, age in years and sex. Subjects who had been exposed to COVID-19, were actively infected with it, or had recovered from it provided the deeply sampled blood TCRbeta repertoires that made up the dataset. HLA class I and class II types, where available, came from metadata supplied by the sample provider rather than from assay-based typing.

Paper-wide results and their limitations: The quantity of clinical and demographic metadata differed by source and by participant and was supplied without curation.

V was cut back by 3 bases and J by 0 bases, leaving a gap of 15 bases between them. Its CDR3 holds 17 amino acids, cysteine through phenylalanine. The only DNA kept is the CDR3, 51 bases in frame from the first base. CDR1 is given as MGHRA and CDR2 as YSYEKL, both from the germline V gene. This clone has just a few counts. What antigen it recognizes has not been identified. Per-nucleotide qualities are absent, and no much larger clonotype sits a single base away. TCRbeta CDR3 regions were amplified from genomic DNA using the immunoSEQ Assay, a bias-controlled multiplex PCR. The paper's data handling went like this. Nucleated cell counts per sample were estimated from amplification of reference gene primers within the assay. Sequence reads were collapsed and filtered to measure the absolute abundance of every unique TCRbeta CDR3 rearrangement. Productive Simpson clonality was computed per sample as the square root of Simpson's diversity index over productive rearrangements. This immuneACCESS table, as held by TCRdb, lists in-frame sequences with V and J called but not all clones. Of the missing ones, under half trace to an unresolved V gene in checked studies; the others have no known cause. The DNA gave D and trimming, while V, J and clone size come from that table. For this sample the table gives tens of thousands of clones, of which roughly 86% were detected only once. The ten largest make up around 9.9% of the sample.

Collaborating institutions collected whole blood in K2EDTA tubes following their own protocols. For TCRbeta analysis, collaborators shipped samples as frozen whole blood, isolated PBMCs, or DNA extracted from either of those sample types. The origin of this receptor is a human donor in a cohort sampled during active COVID-19. Sequencing was performed on peripheral blood. The receptor chain draws on TRBV4-1 and TRBJ1-3; tentative D gene TRBD1, with 6 bases matching. The DNA sequence is given as TGCGCCAGCAGCCAGATACAGGGCCTGAGCTCTGGAAACACCATATATTTT. Its protein is CASSQIQGLSSGNTIYF.